Below are 9 T cell receptor beta chains sequenced from a single sample in a study of blood T cell repertoires in COVID-19. TCRdb's table, derived via immunoSEQ multiplex PCR, lists solely in-frame clones and lacks some. The sample records under 200,000 clones, roughly 84% being singletons. Specimen: PBMCs or T cells enriched from blood (not recorded which). Every receptor here comes from a man in his 60s who had recovered from COVID-19.

V usage is TRBV11-2 and J usage is TRBJ2-2; 9 bases are shared with TRBD2. The CDR3 has 16 residues. Germline loops: CDR1 SGHAT, CDR2 FQNNGV. V gave up 6 bases and J gave up 6 bases; unmatched junction bases: 11. The CDR3, as DNA: TGTGCCAGCAGAATAAGTAGCGGGAGTCTGGCCGGGGAGCTGTTTTTT. It encodes CASRISSGSLAGELFF.

This clone was found many times. The chain employs TRBV6-1 and TRBJ1-3; D unresolved. The CDR3 is made up of 17 amino acids. From germline, CDR1 is MNHNS and CDR2 SASEGT. The V end lost 3 bases, the J end lost 2 bases, and 17 bases lay between the germline ends. The CDR3 DNA follows: TGTGCCAGCAGTGAGGCGGTGGGAGGCGGAGCTGGAAACACCATATATTTT. Protein product: CASSEAVGGGAGNTIYF.

This sequence joins TRBV28 and TRBJ2-7; 7 positions match TRBD2. Looked up from germline, CDR1 is MDHEN and CDR2 is SYDVKM. J lost 6 bases, V lost 6 bases, and 5 bases had no gene match. The CDR3 is 12 residues long. CDR3 region: CASRTSLSEQYF. The CDR3 nucleotides are TGTGCCAGCAGGACTAGCCTCAGCGAGCAGTACTTC.

The chain carries TRBV7-2 and TRBJ2-3; 14 nucleotides align to TRBD2. Germline CDR1 is SGHTA and CDR2 is FQGNSA. This CDR3 has 14 amino acids. V lost 3 bases to trimming and J lost 8 bases; unmatched junction nucleotides: 1. The CDR3 protein is CASSFGTSGGTQYF. The CDR3 DNA sequence: TGTGCCAGCAGCTTCGGGACTAGCGGGGGTACGCAGTATTTT.

This chain connects TRBV11-2 to TRBJ1-1; 7 bases are a match to TRBD1. The length of the CDR3 is 16 residues. Germline lookup yields CDR1 SGHAT and CDR2 FQNNGV. The ends lost 5 bases at V and 2 bases at J; junction bases unmatched: 11. In DNA, the CDR3 is TGTGCCAGCAGCCCGAGGACAGGACACCTAAACACTGAAGCTTTCTTT. Translation gives CASSPRTGHLNTEAFF.

The chain joins TRBV3-1 (or the pseudogene TRBV3-2) to TRBJ2-7; the match to TRBD2 covers 12 bases. V lost 4 bases, J lost 0 bases, and 1 base stayed unmatched. Germline V gene sequence: CDR1 LGHDT, CDR2 YNNKEL (reference sequence). There are 15 residues in the CDR3. DNA of the CDR3: TGTGCCAGCAGCCGGGGACTAGCGGGCTCCTACGAGCAGTACTTC. It yields the protein CASSRGLAGSYEQYF.

The chain has TRBV4-2 and TRBJ1-5; possibly TRBD1 for D (5 bases). Germline lookup yields CDR1 LGHNA and CDR2 YNFKEQ. The CDR3 is 17 residues long. Trimming cost V 4 bases and J 0 bases, with 16 bases left between them. CDR3 DNA sequence: TGTGCCAGCAGCCTTATAGAAGACAGACCTAGCAATCAGCCCCAGCATTTT. Protein: CASSLIEDRPSNQPQHF.

The rearrangement links TRBV28 to TRBJ2-2; TRBD2 matches 13 bases. The V segment lost 1 base and the J segment 0 bases; nucleotides outside the gene matches: 5. The germline V gene encodes CDR1 MDHEN and CDR2 SYDVKM. This CDR3 is built from 19 residues. CDR3 DNA sequence: TGTGCCAGCAGTTTATTACTAGCGGGAGGGTTAGCGAACACCGGGGAGCTGTTTTTT. Protein product: CASSLLLAGGLANTGELFF.

The chain carries TRBV29-1 and TRBJ1-1; TRBD1 matches 11 bases. The V segment lost 3 bases and the J segment 4 bases; nucleotides outside the gene matches: 4. The CDR3 loop spans 14 amino acids. The germline CDR1 and CDR2 sequences are SQVTM and ANQGSEA. CDR3: CSVDAGQGATEAFF. Here the CDR3 DNA reads TGCAGCGTTGACGCTGGACAGGGGGCCACTGAAGCTTTCTTT. Looking up the rest from reference TRBV29-1 and TRBJ1-1 gives the full variable domain: SAVISQKPSRDICQRGTSLTIQCQVDSQVTMMFWYRQQPGQSLTLIATANQGSEATYESGFVIDKFPISRPNLTFSTLTVSNMSPEDSSIYLCSVDAGQGATEAFFGQGTRLTVV.